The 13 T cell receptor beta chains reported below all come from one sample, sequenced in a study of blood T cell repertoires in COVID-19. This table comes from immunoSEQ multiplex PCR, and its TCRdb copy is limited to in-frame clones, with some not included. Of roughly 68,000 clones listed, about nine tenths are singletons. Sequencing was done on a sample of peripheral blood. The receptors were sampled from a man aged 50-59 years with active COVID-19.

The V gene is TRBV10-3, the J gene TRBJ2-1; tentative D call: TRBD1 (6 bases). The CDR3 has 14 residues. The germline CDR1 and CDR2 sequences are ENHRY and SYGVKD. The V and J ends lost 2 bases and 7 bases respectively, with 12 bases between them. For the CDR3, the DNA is TGTGCCATCAGTGAGAGACCAGGGGTAAATGAGCAGTTCTTC. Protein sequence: CAISERPGVNEQFF.

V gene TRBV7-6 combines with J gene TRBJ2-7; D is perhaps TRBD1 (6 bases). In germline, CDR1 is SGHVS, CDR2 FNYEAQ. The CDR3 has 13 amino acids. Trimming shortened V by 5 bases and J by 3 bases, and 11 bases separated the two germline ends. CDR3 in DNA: TGTGCCAGCAGCCAGGGGTTCAGCTACGAGCAGTACTTC. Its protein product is CASSQGFSYEQYF.

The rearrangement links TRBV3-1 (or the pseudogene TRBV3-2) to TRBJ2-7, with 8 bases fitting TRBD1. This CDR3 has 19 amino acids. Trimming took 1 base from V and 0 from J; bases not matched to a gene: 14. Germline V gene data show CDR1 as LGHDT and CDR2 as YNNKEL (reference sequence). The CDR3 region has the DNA TGTGCCAGCAGCCAAGGTACCACTTTACAGGGGGGAAGCTCCTACGAGCAGTACTTC. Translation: CASSQGTTLQGGSSYEQYF.

CDR3 in amino acids: CASSQDWDRPTEQYF. CDR3 DNA sequence: TGCGCCAGCAGCCAGGATTGGGACAGGCCTACGGAGCAGTACTTC. The chain links TRBV4-3 to TRBJ2-7; 8 bases agree with TRBD1. CDR1 and CDR2 from the germline V gene are LGHNA and YSLEER. J gave up 7 bases and V 3 bases, and 11 bases lay outside the gene matches. The CDR3 contains 15 residues.

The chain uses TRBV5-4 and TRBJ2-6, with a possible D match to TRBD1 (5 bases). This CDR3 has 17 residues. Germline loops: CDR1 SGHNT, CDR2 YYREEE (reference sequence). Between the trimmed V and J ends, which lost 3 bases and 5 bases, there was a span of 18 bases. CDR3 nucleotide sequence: TGTGCCAGCAGCTCTAAACACTTACAGGTGTGGGCCAACGTCCTGACTTTC. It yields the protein CASSSKHLQVWANVLTF.

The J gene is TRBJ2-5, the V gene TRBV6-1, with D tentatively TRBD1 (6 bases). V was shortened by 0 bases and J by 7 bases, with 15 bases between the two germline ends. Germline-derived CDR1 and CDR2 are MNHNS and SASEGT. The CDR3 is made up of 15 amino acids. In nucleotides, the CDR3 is TGTGCCAGCAGTGAAGCTCCGCGGGCAGGGGTGACCCAGTACTTC. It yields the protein CASSEAPRAGVTQYF.

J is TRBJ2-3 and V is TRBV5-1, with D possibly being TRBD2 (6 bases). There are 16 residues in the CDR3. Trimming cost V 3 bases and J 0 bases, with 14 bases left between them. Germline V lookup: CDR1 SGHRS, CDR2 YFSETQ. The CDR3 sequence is CASSSSALASTDTQYF. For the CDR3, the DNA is TGCGCCAGCAGCTCTAGCGCGTTGGCTAGCACAGATACGCAGTATTTT.

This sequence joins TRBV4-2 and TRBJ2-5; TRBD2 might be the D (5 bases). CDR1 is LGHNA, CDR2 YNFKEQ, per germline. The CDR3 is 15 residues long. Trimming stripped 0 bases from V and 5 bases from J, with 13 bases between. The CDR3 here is CASSQDLGRRETQYF. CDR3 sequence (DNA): TGTGCCAGCAGCCAAGATCTGGGGAGACGGGAGACCCAGTACTTC.

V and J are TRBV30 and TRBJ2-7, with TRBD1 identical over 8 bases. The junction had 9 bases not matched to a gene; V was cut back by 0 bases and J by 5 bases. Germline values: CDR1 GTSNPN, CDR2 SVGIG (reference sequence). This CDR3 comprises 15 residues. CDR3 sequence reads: CAWSVPYGQGHEQYF. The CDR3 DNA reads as TGTGCCTGGAGTGTACCTTATGGACAGGGCCACGAGCAGTACTTC.

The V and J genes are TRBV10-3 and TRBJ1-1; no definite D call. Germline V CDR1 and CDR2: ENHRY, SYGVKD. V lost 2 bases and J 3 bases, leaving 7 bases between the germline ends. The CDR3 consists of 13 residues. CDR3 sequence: CAISEAADTEAFF. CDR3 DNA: TGTGCCATCAGTGAGGCAGCGGACACTGAAGCTTTCTTT.

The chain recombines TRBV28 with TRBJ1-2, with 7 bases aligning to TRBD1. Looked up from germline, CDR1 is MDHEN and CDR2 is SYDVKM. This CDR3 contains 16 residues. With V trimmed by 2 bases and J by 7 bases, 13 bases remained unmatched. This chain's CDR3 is CASSLLGGPLPTGYTF. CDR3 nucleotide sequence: TGTGCCAGCAGTTTACTAGGGGGCCCACTGCCGACTGGCTACACCTTC.

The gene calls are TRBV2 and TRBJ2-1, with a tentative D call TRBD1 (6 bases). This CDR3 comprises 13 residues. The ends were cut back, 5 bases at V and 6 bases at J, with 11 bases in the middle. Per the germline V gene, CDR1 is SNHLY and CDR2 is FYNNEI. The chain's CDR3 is CASSPEGGNEQFF. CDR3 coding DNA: TGTGCCAGCAGTCCTGAAGGGGGCAATGAGCAGTTCTTC.

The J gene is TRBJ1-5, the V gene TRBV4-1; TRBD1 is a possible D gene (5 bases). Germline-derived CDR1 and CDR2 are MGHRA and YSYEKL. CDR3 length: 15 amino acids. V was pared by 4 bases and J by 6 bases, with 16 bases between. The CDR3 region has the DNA TGCGCCAGCAGCCCGGGACGGGGGTCAGTTCAGCCCCAGCATTTT. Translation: CASSPGRGSVQPQHF.